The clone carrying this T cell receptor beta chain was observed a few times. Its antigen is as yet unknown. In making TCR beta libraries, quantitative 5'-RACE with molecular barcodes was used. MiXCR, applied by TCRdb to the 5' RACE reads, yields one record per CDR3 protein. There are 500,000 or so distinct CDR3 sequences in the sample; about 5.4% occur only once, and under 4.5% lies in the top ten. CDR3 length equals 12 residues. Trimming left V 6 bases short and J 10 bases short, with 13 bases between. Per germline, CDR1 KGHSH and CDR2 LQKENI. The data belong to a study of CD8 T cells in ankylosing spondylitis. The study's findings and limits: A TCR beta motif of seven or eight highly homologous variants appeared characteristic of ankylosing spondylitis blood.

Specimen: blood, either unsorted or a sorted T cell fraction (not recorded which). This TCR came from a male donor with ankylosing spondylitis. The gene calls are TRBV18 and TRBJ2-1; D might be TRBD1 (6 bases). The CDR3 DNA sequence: TGTGCCAGCTCGCCAGGGGTCTCCGAGCAGTTCTTC. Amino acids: CASSPGVSEQFF.